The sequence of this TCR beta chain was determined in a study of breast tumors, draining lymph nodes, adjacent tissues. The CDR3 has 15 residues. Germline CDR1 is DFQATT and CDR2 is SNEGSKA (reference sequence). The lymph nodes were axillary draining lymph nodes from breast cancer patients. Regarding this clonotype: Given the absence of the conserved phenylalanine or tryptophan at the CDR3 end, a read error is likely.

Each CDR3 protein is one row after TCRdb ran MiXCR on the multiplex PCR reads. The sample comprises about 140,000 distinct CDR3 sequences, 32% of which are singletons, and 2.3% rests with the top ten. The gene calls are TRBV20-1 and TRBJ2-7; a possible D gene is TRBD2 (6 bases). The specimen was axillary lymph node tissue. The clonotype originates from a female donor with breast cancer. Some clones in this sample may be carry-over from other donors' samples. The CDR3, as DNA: TGCAGTGCCAGAGTTCCAGCGGGTACCCCCTACGAGCAGTACTAC. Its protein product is CSARVPAGTPYEQYY.